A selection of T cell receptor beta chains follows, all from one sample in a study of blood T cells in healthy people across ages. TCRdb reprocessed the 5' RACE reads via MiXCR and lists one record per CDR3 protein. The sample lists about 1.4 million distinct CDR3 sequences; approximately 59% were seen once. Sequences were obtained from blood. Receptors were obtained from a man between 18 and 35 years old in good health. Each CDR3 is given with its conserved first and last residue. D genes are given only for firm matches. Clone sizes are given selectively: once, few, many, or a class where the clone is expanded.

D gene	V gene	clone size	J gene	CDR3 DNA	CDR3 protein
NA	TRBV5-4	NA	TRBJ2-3	TGTGCCAGCAGTTACGGCGTTAGCACAGATACGCAGTATTTT	CASSYGVSTDTQYF
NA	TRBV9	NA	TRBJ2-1	TGTGCCAGCAGCGTGTGGCAGGTAGGCAATGAGCAGTTCTTC	CASSVWQVGNEQFF
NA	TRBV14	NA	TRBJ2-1	TGTGCCAGCAGCCGGAAGCCCAATGAGCAGTTCTTC	CASSRKPNEQFF
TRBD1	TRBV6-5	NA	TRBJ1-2	TGTGCCAGCAATCCGGGACAGGGGTATTCATGGTATGGCTACACCTTC	CASNPGQGYSWYGYTF
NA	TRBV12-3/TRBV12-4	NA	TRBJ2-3	TGTGCCAGCAGGACCGCCGGTTTAGAGTATTTT	CASRTAGLEYF
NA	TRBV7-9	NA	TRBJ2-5	TGTGCCAGCATCTCAGGGACATGGGAGACCCAGTACTTC	CASISGTWETQYF
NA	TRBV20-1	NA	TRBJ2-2	TGCAGTGCTAGAGATCACAGGAGGAGCGGGGAGCTGTTTTTT	CSARDHRRSGELFF
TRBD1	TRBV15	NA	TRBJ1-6	TGTGCCACCAGGGCGGGACAGGGGAATTCACCCCTCCACTTT	CATRAGQGNSPLHF
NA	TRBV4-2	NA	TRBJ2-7	TGTGCCAGCAGCCAAGATCCACAGGGATCCTACGAGCAGTACTTC	CASSQDPQGSYEQYF
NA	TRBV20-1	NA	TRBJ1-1	TGCAATGCTAGAGGATCCCCGTGGACTGAAGCTTTCTTT	CNARGSPWTEAFF
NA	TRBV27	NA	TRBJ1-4	TGTGCCAGCAGTTTATCAGGGGGATCGGTAGCCGAAAAACTGTTTTTT	CASSLSGGSVAEKLFF
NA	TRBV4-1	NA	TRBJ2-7	TGCGCCAGCAGCTACCGAAATGGGGCCCCCTACGAGCAGTACTTC	CASSYRNGAPYEQYF
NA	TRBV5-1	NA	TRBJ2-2	TGCGCCAGCAGGGAGGACACCGGGGAGCTGTTTTTT	CASREDTGELFF
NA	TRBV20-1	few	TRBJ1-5	TGCAGTGCTAGAGATCTTTCGCCAGCAAATCAGCCCCAGCATTTT	CSARDLSPANQPQHF
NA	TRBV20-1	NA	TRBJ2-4	TGCAGTGCCAGAAGTCCCGTTTCGGGTCTTGCCAAAAACATTCAGTACTTC	CSARSPVSGLAKNIQYF
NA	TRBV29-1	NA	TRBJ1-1	TGCAGCGTTGAGGGCGGGCAACGAACTGAAGCTTTCTTT	CSVEGGQRTEAFF
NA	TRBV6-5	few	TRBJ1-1	TGTGCCAGCAGTTACTACAGGGACGGGAGAACTGAAGCTTTCTTT	CASSYYRDGRTEAFF
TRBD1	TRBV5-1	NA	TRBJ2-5	TGCGCCAGCTGGGGACAGGGGGGAGAGACCCAGTACTTC	CASWGQGGETQYF
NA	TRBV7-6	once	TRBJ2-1	TGTGCCAGCAGCCAGGACAGATTGCCCTACAATGAGCAGTTCTTC	CASSQDRLPYNEQFF
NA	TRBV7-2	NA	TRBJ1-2	TGTGCCAGCAGCTTAGGTCGAGTGGAGGGCTACACCTTC	CASSLGRVEGYTF
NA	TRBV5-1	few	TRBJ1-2	TGCGCCAGCAGCTTGTCAGGATCCTTCTATGGCTACACCTTC	CASSLSGSFYGYTF
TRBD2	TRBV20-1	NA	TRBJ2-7	TGCAGTGCTAGAGATCTGCGGGGGGGCTACGAGCAGTACTTC	CSARDLRGGYEQYF
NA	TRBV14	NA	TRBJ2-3	TGTGCCAGCAGCCAAGAAACGTCCCGGGTAGATACGCAGTATTTT	CASSQETSRVDTQYF
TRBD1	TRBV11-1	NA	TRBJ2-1	TGTGCCAGCAGCTTAGTTTGGTCGGGACAGAGAAGGCCTAGCTCCTACAATGAGCAGTTCTTC	CASSLVWSGQRRPSSYNEQFF